Presented here are 15 T cell receptor beta chains from one specimen sequenced in a study of response to subunit inactivated influenza vaccine. TCRdb ran MiXCR on the RT-PCR reads and lists one entry per CDR3 protein. Of some 640,000 distinct CDR3 sequences detected, 11% to 15% appear once; the ten largest clones hold 6.5% to 8.5%. The specimen was PBMCs from blood, collected roughly 15 days before vaccination. The receptors come from a man aged 45-65 years who received an inactivated influenza vaccine.

This chain connects TRBV18 to TRBJ1-1; D gene uncertain. The CDR3 is 12 residues long. Per germline, CDR1 KGHSH and CDR2 LQKENI. V gave up 1 base and J gave up 8 bases, with 8 bases separating them. DNA of the CDR3: TGTGCCAGCTCACCACAGCCCCCCGAAGCTTTCTTT. It is translated as CASSPQPPEAFF.

This clonotype has only a few counts. The V gene is TRBV7-8, the J gene TRBJ2-7; 7 nucleotides align to TRBD1. The CDR3 contains 20 residues. The germline gives CDR1 SGHVS, CDR2 FQNEAQ. With 1 base clipped from V and 7 bases from J, the junction kept 25 bases outside the gene matches. CDR3 residues: CASSLVTPMKIPGQIVEQYF. CDR3 coding DNA: TGTGCCAGCAGCTTAGTAACCCCAATGAAAATCCCGGGACAGATCGTGGAGCAGTACTTC.

This clonotype appeared many times. The V call is TRBV11-1, the J call TRBJ2-1, with 8 bases aligning to TRBD2. Germline assignment: CDR1 SGHAT and CDR2 FQDESV (reference sequence). This CDR3 spans 14 amino acids. V lost 2 bases to trimming and J lost 6 bases; unmatched junction nucleotides: 3. The CDR3 is CASSLPGLVNEQFF. Here the CDR3 DNA reads TGTGCCAGCAGCTTACCGGGACTAGTCAATGAGCAGTTCTTC.

The J gene is TRBJ2-1, the V gene TRBV6-2 or TRBV6-3; 10 positions match TRBD2. The CDR3 sequence is 20 residues long. Germline V gene sequence: CDR1 MNHEY, CDR2 SVGEGT. The V gene end was trimmed by 2 bases and the J gene end by 0 bases; junction bases not matched to a gene: 13. The CDR3 DNA reads TGTGCCAGCAGTTACCCCAAGCGGGGGGGCCACCGGAGCTCCTACAATGAGCAGTTCTTC. The encoded protein is CASSYPKRGGHRSSYNEQFF.

This clonotype was picked up a small number of times. This chain links TRBV7-2 with TRBJ2-1; D may be TRBD1 (6 bases). Looked up from germline, CDR1 is SGHTA and CDR2 is FQGNSA. The CDR3 length is 14 residues. V was pared by 3 bases and J by 5 bases, with 11 bases between. CDR3 nucleotides: TGTGCCAGCAGCTTGGTACAGGGAGACAATGAGCAGTTCTTC. Amino acid sequence: CASSLVQGDNEQFF.

This clonotype was recorded a few times. The V gene is TRBV20-1, the J gene TRBJ2-1, with 9 bases lining up with TRBD2. The CDR3 runs to 15 residues. Losses at the gene ends were 8 bases for V and 6 bases for J; bases not matched to a gene: 14. CDR1 and CDR2 (germline): DFQATT, SNEGSKA (reference sequence). In nucleotides, the CDR3 is TGCAGTACCCCAAAGGCGGGAGGGCCCAGCAATGAGCAGTTCTTC. It translates to CSTPKAGGPSNEQFF.

This clonotype appeared a few times. The V call is TRBV20-1, the J call TRBJ2-3; no clear D gene. Germline V gives CDR1 DFQATT, CDR2 SNEGSKA (reference sequence). The CDR3 sequence is 15 residues long. Trimming removed 3 bases from V and 2 bases from J, with 15 bases in between. CDR3 sequence: CSARPGSRYTDTQYF. CDR3 nucleotides: TGCAGTGCTAGGCCAGGCAGCCGATACACAGATACGCAGTATTTT.

The chain carries TRBV28 and TRBJ2-7; 11 bases are shared with TRBD2. CDR1 and CDR2 (germline): MDHEN, SYDVKM. V shed 5 bases and J 6 bases; nucleotides not matched to a gene: 6. The CDR3 loop spans 14 amino acids. The CDR3 loop is CASSLTSGRGEQYF. The CDR3 DNA sequence: TGTGCCAGCAGTCTCACTAGCGGGAGAGGCGAGCAGTACTTC.

This clonotype was detected ten times or more. The chain combines TRBV14 with TRBJ2-2; tentative D call: TRBD1 (5 bases). This CDR3 is 15 amino acids long. Germline V gene lookup returns CDR1 SGHDN and CDR2 FVKESK. The ends were cut back, 3 bases at V and 0 bases at J, with 8 bases in the middle. CDR3 in amino acids: CASSHDRTNTGELFF. DNA for the CDR3: TGTGCCAGCAGCCATGACAGAACGAACACCGGGGAGCTGTTTTTT.

This clonotype was seen a few times. This sequence joins TRBV5-6 and TRBJ2-2; tentative D call: TRBD2 (6 bases). V lost 3 bases to trimming and J lost 5 bases, with 14 bases between them. Germline CDR1 and CDR2: SGHDT and YYEEEE. The CDR3 totals 15 residues. For the CDR3, the DNA is TGTGCCAGCAGCTACGGGACTTCTCTTACCGGGGAGCTGTTTTTT. Protein sequence: CASSYGTSLTGELFF.

This clonotype has a handful of counts. This chain joins TRBV12-3 or TRBV12-4 and TRBJ2-5; 14 nucleotides line up with TRBD2. The CDR3 has 16 amino acids. J was trimmed by 5 bases and V by 6 bases; bases with no gene match: 8. In DNA form, the CDR3 reads TGTGCCAGCAGCCTCGGGACTAGCGGGAGAACGGAGACCCAGTACTTC. Protein: CASSLGTSGRTETQYF.

The chain uses TRBV20-1 and TRBJ1-4; no clear D gene. The CDR3 contains 14 residues. Germline V lookup: CDR1 DFQATT, CDR2 SNEGSKA (reference sequence). V was trimmed by 1 base and J by 5 bases, leaving 11 bases between them. CDR3 bases: TGCAGTGCTAGAGTTGTCGGGATCAATGAAAAACTGTTTTTT. This translates into CSARVVGINEKLFF.

There are a few counts of this clonotype. The V and J genes are TRBV7-8 and TRBJ2-3; 7 bases fit TRBD2. In germline, CDR1 is SGHVS, CDR2 FQNEAQ. This CDR3 contains 15 residues. J was trimmed by 4 bases and V by 5 bases; bases with no gene match: 9. The CDR3 sequence: CASSLWGGEADTQYF. DNA for the CDR3: TGTGCCAGCAGCCTATGGGGGGGGGAGGCAGATACGCAGTATTTT.

This rearrangement joins TRBV6-1 to TRBJ2-4, with 7 bases matching TRBD1. V was clipped by 5 bases and J by 0 bases; unmatched bases: 13. The germline V gene has CDR1 MNHNS and CDR2 SASEGT. The CDR3 extends over 18 amino acids. CDR3 residues: CASSKSSTGSLAKNIQYF. The CDR3 region has the DNA TGTGCCAGCAGTAAATCCTCGACAGGGAGTCTAGCCAAAAACATTCAGTACTTC.

This clonotype showed up just a few times. The chain joins TRBV7-9 to TRBJ2-7; no clear D. The germline V and J ends were trimmed by 5 bases and 3 bases, with 11 bases remaining between them. This CDR3 contains 13 residues. Per germline, CDR1 SEHNR and CDR2 FQNEAQ (reference sequence). The DNA of the CDR3 is TGTGCCAGCAGCCCCCTGGATCTCTACGAGCAGTACTTC. It codes for CASSPLDLYEQYF. The variable domain in full, with the rest retrieved from reference TRBV7-9 and TRBJ2-7, is DTGVSQNPRHKITKRGQNVTFRCDPISEHNRLYWYRQTLGQGPEFLTYFQNEAQLEKSRLLSDRFSAERPKGSFSTLEIQRTEQGDSAMYLCASSPLDLYEQYFGPGTRLTVT.